The subject of this entry is one TCR beta chain. Its antigen is still unknown. These data come from a study of shared clonotypes between healthy human individuals. The study, taken as a whole, reports: In general, naive subsets displayed greater estimated richness than memory subsets did. Naive CD4 clonotype sharing across four donors was 4.5% to 6%.

Generated by immunoSEQ multiplex PCR, the TCRdb table keeps only in-frame clones and is missing some. The sample lists a few million clones; under 97% were seen once. CDR3 length: 13 residues. The germline gives CDR1 SGHNT, CDR2 YYREEE (reference sequence). The V gene lost 1 base and the J gene lost 5 bases, with 6 bases spanning the gap. Material: naive CD4+ T cells sorted from blood. The subset was: CD45RA+ positively selected. The sequence was obtained from a man younger than 35 in good health. The J gene is TRBJ1-4, the V gene TRBV5-4; D is unclear. The CDR3 loop reads CASSLQQNEKLFF. In DNA form, the CDR3 reads TGTGCCAGCAGCTTGCAGCAGAATGAAAAACTGTTTTTT.